This note documents a single T cell receptor (beta chain) sequence. The antigen is not known. There are 16 residues in the CDR3. Germline loops: CDR1 KGHDR, CDR2 SFDVKD. This entry is derived from a study of T cells expressing NK-cell markers. Findings and caveats of the study: Several donors' CD3+CD56-NKG2C+ cells were dominated by the same clonotypes.

With the 5' RACE reads reprocessed, TCRdb shows one record per CDR3 protein and no DNA. This table holds approximately 420,000 distinct CDR3 sequences. The sequenced sample consisted of blood T cells: a sorted CD56 or NKG2C T cell subset, CD4+ or CD8+ T cells, or bulk PBMC T cells (not recorded which). The TCR originated in a woman in her 50s in good health. This chain uses TRBV24-1 with TRBJ2-1; checking the TCRdb D call of TRBD1 is not possible without DNA. The chain's CDR3 is CATSDPRTGEVLKQFF.